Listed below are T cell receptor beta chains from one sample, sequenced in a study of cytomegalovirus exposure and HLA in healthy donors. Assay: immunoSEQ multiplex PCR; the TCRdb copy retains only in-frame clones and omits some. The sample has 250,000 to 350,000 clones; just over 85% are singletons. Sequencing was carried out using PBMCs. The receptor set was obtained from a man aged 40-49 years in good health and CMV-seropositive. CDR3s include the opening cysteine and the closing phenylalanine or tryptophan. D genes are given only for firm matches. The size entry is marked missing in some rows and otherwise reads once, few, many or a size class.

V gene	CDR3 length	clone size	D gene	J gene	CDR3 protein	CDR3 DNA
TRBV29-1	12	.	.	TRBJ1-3	CSAREDGNTIYF	TGCAGCGCCCGGGAGGATGGAAACACCATATATTTT
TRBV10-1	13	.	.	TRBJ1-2	CASSELQGFGYTF	TGCGCCAGCAGTGAGCTACAGGGATTCGGCTACACCTTC
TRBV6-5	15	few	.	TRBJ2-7	CASSYSREQVYEQYF	TGTGCCAGCAGTTACTCCCGGGAGCAAGTTTACGAGCAGTACTTC
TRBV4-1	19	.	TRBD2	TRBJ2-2	CASSQDKGSGRLDTGELFF	TGCGCCAGCAGCCAAGATAAAGGTAGCGGGAGACTGGACACCGGGGAGCTGTTTTTT
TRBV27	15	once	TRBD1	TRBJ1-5	CASSSATGVNQPQHF	TGTGCCAGCAGTTCAGCCACAGGGGTTAATCAGCCCCAGCATTTT
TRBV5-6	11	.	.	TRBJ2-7	CASSSVYEQYF	TGTGCCAGCAGTTCAGTCTACGAGCAGTACTTC
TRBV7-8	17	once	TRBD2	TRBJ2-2	CASSPGLAGGYTGELFF	TGTGCCAGCAGCCCGGGACTAGCGGGAGGTTACACCGGGGAGCTGTTTTTT
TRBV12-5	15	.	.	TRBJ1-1	CASGFSQGAYTEAFF	TGTGCTAGTGGTTTCTCCCAAGGGGCGTATACTGAAGCTTTCTTT
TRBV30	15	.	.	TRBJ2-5	CAWSVRSSWGETQYF	TGTGCCTGGAGTGTACGGTCTAGCTGGGGAGAGACCCAGTACTTC
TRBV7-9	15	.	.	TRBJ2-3	CASSLVGSSTDTQYF	TGTGCCAGCAGCTTAGTCGGGAGTTCTACAGATACGCAGTATTTT
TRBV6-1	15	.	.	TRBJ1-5	CASREQGYGNQPQHF	TGTGCCAGCAGAGAACAGGGCTACGGCAATCAGCCCCAGCATTTT
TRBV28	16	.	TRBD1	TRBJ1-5	CASSFRDRGSNQPQHF	TGTGCCAGCAGTTTCCGGGACAGGGGTAGCAATCAGCCCCAGCATTTT
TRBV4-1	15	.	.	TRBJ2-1	CASSPLAETSHRALF	TGCGCCAGCAGCCCATTAGCGGAAACCTCCCATCGGGCACTCTTC
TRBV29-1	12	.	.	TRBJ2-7	CSVEASGYSQYF	TGCAGCGTTGAAGCTTCCGGGTACTCGCAGTACTTC
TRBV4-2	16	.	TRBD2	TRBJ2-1	CASSQALAGGLNEQFF	TGTGCCAGCAGCCAAGCACTAGCGGGAGGGCTGAATGAGCAGTTCTTC
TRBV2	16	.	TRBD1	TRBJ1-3	CASSEQGATSGNTIYF	TGTGCCAGCAGCGAACAGGGGGCTACCTCTGGAAACACCATATATTTT
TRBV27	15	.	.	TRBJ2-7	CASSSLTGITTEQYF	TGTGCCAGCAGTTCCTTGACAGGAATAACTACCGAGCAGTACTTC
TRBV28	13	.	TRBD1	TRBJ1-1	CASNKGTGTEAFF	TGTGCCAGCAACAAAGGGACAGGCACTGAAGCTTTCTTT
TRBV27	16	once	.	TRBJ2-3	CASSLSIERQTDTQYF	TGTGCCAGCAGTTTATCGATAGAGCGTCAGACAGATACGCAGTATTTT
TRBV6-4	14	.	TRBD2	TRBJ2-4	CASSDGTSRGIQYF	TGTGCCAGCAGTGACGGGACTAGCAGGGGCATTCAGTACTTC
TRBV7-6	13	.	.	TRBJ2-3	CASSSGSTDTQYF	TGTGCCAGCAGCTCCGGGTCCACAGATACGCAGTATTTT
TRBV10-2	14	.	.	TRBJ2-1	CASSPPAGYNEQFF	TGCGCCAGCAGCCCACCGGCGGGATACAATGAGCAGTTCTTC
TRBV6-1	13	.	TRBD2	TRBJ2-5	CASSGGLAETQYF	TGTGCCAGCAGTGGGGGACTAGCGGAGACCCAGTACTTC
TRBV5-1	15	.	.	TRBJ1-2	CASSLDLGTPVGYTF	TGCGCCAGCAGCTTGGATTTAGGGACACCGGTTGGCTACACCTTC
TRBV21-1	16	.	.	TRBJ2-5	CASSAYPTGKQETQYF	TGTGCCAGCAGCGCTTACCCGACAGGTAAACAAGAGACCCAGTACTTC
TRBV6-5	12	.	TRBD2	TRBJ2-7	CASSYAGDEQYF	TGTGCCAGCAGTTACGCGGGGGACGAGCAGTACTTC
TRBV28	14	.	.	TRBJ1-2	CASSLGDINYGYTF	TGTGCCAGCAGTTTAGGTGACATTAACTATGGCTACACCTTC
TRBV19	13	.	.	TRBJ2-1	CASSMTQYNEQFF	TGTGCCAGTAGTATGACACAATACAATGAGCAGTTCTTC
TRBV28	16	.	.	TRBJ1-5	CASSSGVTVANQPQHF	TGTGCCAGCAGTTCAGGGGTCACGGTGGCCAATCAGCCCCAGCATTTT